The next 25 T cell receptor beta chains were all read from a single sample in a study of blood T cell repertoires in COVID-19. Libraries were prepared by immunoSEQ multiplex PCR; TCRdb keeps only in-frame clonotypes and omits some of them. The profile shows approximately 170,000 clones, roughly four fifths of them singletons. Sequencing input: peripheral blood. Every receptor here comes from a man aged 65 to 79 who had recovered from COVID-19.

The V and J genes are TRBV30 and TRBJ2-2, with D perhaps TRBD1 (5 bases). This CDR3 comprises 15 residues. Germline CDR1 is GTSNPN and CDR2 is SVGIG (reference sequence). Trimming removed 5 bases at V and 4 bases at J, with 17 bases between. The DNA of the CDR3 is TGTGCCTGGCTGACAGCCCCGTCGGGCACCGGGGAGCTGTTTTTT. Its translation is CAWLTAPSGTGELFF.

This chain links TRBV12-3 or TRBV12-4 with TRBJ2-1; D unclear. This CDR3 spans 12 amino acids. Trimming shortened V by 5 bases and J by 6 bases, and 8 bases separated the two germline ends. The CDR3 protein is CASSQRINEQFF. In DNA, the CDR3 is TGTGCCAGCAGTCAGCGTATCAATGAGCAGTTCTTC.

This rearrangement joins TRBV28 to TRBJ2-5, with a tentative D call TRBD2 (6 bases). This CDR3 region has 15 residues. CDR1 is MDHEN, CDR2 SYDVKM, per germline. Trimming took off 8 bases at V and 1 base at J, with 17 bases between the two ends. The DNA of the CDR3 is TGTGCCAGCTCCCCCGGGGGTAGCGGCCAAGAGACCCAGTACTTC. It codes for CASSPGGSGQETQYF.

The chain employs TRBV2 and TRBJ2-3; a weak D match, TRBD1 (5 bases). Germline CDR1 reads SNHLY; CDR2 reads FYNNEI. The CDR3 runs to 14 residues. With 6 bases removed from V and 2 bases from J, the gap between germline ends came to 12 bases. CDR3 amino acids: CASRLDSNTDTQYF. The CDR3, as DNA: TGTGCCAGCAGACTTGACAGTAACACAGATACGCAGTATTTT.

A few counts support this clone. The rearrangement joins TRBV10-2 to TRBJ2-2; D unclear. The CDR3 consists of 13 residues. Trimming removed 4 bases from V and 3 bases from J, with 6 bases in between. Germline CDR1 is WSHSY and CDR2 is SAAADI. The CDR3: CASSVVYTGELFF. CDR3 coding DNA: TGCGCCAGCAGTGTTGTATACACCGGGGAGCTGTTTTTT.

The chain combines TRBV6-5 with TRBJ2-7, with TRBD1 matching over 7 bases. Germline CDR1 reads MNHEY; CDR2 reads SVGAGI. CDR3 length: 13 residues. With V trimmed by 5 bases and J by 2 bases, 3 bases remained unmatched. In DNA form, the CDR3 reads TGTGCCAGCAGTAGAGGGGGCCCCTACGAGCAGTACTTC. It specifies CASSRGGPYEQYF.

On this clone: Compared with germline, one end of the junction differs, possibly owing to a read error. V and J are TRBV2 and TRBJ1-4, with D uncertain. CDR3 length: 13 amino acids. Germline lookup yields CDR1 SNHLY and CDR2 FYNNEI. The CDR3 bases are TGTGCCAGCAGTGGGGGAAGCACAATTAAGGAGGCTTTT. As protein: CASSGGSTIKEAF.

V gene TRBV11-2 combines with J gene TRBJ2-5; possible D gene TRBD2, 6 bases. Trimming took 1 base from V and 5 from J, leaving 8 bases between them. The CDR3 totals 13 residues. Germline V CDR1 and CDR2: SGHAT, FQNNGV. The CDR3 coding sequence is TGTGCCAGCAGCTTAGCGGAGGGGGAGACCCAGTACTTC. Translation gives CASSLAEGETQYF.

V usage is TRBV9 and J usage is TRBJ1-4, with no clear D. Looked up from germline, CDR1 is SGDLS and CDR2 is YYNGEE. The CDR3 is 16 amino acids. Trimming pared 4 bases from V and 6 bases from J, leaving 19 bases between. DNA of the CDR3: TGTGCCAGCAGCCCGAACAGTATCCTCATAGATGAAAAACTGTTTTTT. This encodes CASSPNSILIDEKLFF.

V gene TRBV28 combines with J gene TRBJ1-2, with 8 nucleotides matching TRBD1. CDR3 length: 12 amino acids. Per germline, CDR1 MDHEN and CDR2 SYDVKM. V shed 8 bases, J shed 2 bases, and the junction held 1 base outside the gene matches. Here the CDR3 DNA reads TGTGCCAGCGGACAGGGAAACTATGGCTACACCTTC. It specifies CASGQGNYGYTF.

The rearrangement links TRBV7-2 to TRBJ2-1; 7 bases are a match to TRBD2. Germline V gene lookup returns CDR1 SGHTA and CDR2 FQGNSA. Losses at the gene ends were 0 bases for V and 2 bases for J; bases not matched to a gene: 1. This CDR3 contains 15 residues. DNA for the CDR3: TGTGCCAGCAGCTTAGCCCGGGGGGCCTACAATGAGCAGTTCTTC. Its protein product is CASSLARGAYNEQFF.

CDR3 protein: CASSSQLYEQYF. The CDR3 DNA reads as TGTGCCAGCAGTTCGCAACTTTACGAGCAGTACTTC. The chain links TRBV28 to TRBJ2-7, with unresolved D. Trimming shortened V by 4 bases and J by 4 bases, and 8 bases separated the two germline ends. This CDR3 has 12 residues. Germline assignment: CDR1 MDHEN and CDR2 SYDVKM.

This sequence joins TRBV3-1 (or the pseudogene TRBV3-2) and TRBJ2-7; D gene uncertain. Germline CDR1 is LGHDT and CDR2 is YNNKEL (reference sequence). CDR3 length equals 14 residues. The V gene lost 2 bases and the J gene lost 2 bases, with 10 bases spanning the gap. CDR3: CASSQNIPPYEQYF. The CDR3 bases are TGTGCCAGCAGCCAAAACATACCACCCTACGAGCAGTACTTC.

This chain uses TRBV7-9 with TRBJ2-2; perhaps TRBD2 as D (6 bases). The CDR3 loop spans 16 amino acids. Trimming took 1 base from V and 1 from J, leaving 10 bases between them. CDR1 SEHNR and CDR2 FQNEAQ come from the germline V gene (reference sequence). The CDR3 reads CASSLEGSGNTGELFF. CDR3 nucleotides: TGTGCCAGCAGCTTAGAGGGTAGCGGGAACACCGGGGAGCTGTTTTTT.

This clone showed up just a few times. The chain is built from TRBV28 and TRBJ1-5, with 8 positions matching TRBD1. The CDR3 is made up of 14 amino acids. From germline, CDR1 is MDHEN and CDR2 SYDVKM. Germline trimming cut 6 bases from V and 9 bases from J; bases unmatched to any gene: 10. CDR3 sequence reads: CASRETGDVGPQHF. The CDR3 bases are TGTGCCAGCAGGGAGACAGGGGACGTGGGGCCCCAGCATTTT.

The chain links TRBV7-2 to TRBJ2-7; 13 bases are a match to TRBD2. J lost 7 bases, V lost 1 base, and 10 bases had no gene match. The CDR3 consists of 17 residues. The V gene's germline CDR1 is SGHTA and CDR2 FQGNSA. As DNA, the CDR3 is TGTGCCAGCAGCTTAGGGGCACTAGCGGGAGGGCCTGGAGAGCAGTACTTC. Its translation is CASSLGALAGGPGEQYF.

The CDR3 is CASSVGTGVDSYEQYF. DNA of the CDR3: TGTGCCAGCAGCGTAGGTACAGGGGTCGACTCCTACGAGCAGTACTTC. The V call is TRBV9, the J call TRBJ2-7, with 7 bases that match TRBD1. V was clipped by 0 bases and J by 0 bases; unmatched bases: 6. The CDR3 extends over 16 amino acids. Looked up from germline, CDR1 is SGDLS and CDR2 is YYNGEE.

The CDR3 loop is CAWSGFGTGDYEQYF. The CDR3 region has the DNA TGTGCCTGGAGTGGGTTTGGGACAGGGGACTACGAGCAGTACTTC. This chain joins TRBV30 and TRBJ2-7, with 10 bases aligning to TRBD1. CDR1 GTSNPN and CDR2 SVGIG come from the germline V gene (reference sequence). This CDR3 spans 15 amino acids. The J segment lost 3 bases and the V segment lost 1 base, leaving 6 bases of the junction unmatched.

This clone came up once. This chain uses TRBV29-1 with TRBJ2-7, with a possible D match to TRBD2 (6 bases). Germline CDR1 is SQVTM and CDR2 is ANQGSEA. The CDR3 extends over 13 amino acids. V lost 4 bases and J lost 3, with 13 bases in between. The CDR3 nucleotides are TGCAGCGTTGTCCCGGGGGAAGGCTACGAGCAGTACTTC. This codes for CSVVPGEGYEQYF.

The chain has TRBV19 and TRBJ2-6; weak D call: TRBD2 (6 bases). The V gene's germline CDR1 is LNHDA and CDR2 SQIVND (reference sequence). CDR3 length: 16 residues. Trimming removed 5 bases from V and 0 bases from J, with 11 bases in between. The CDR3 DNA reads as TGTGCCAGTAGTGAGACTAGTGCCTCTGGGGCCAACGTCCTGACTTTC. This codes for CASSETSASGANVLTF.

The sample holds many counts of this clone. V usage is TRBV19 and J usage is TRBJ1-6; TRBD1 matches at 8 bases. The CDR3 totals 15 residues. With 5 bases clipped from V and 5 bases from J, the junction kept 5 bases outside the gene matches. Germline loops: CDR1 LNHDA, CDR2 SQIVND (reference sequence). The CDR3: CASSATDRDNSPLHF. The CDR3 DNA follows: TGTGCCAGTAGTGCGACGGACAGGGATAATTCACCCCTCCACTTT.

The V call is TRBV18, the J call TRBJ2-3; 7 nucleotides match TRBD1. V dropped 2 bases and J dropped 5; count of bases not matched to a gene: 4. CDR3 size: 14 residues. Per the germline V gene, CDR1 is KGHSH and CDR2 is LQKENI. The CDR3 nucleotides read TGTGCCAGCTCACCAGAGGGGGCTGAAGATACGCAGTATTTT. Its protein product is CASSPEGAEDTQYF.

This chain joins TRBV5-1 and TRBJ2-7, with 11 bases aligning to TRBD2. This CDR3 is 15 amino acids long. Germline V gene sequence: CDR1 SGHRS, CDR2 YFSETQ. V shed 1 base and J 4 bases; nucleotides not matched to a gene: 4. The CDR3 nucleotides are TGCGCCAGCAGCTTGTTAGGGACTAGCGGTTACGAGCAGTACTTC. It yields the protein CASSLLGTSGYEQYF. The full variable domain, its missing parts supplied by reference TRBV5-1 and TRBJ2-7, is KAGVTQTPRYLIKTRGQQVTLSCSPISGHRSVSWYQQTPGQGLQFLFEYFSETQRNKGNFPGRFSGRQFSNSRSEMNVSTLELGDSALYLCASSLLGTSGYEQYFGPGTRLTVT.

CDR3 bases: TGTGCCAGCAGTCCTCACCGGGACTCCTACCCCGGGCATTTT. Translation gives CASSPHRDSYPGHF. V and J are TRBV28 and TRBJ1-5; D may be TRBD1 (5 bases). Trimming cost V 5 bases and J 15 bases, with 23 bases left between them. This CDR3 is built from 14 residues. Germline-derived CDR1 and CDR2 are MDHEN and SYDVKM. Together with reference TRBV28 and TRBJ1-5, the CDR3 gives the full variable domain: DVKVTQSSRYLVKRTGEKVFLECVQDMDHENMFWYRQDPGLGLRLIYFSYDVKMKEKGDIPEGYSVSREKKERFSLILESASTNQTSMYLCASSPHRDSYPGHFGDGTRLSIL.

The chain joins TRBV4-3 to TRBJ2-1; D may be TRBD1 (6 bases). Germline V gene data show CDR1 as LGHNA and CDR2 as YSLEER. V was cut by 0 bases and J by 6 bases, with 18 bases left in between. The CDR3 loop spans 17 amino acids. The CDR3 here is CASSQDHWTADSNEQFF. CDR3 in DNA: TGCGCCAGCAGCCAAGATCACTGGACAGCGGACAGCAATGAGCAGTTCTTC.